This T cell receptor (beta chain) came from a study of monozygotic twins with inflammatory bowel disease. TCRdb reworked the 5' RACE reads into one entry per CDR3 protein, no DNA. This sample contains 350,000 to 500,000 distinct CDR3 sequences. The CDR3 runs 15 residues. From germline, CDR1 is SGHRS and CDR2 YFSETQ. As regards this clonotype: Its antigen remains unknown.

The study's findings and limits: IBD patients exhibited fewer clonotypes shared with other individuals than healthy twins, particularly with disease activity.

This sequence originates from a human donor with ulcerative colitis or Crohn's disease, or a healthy co-twin of an affected twin (not recorded which). Sequencing was performed on blood. The chain recombines TRBV5-1 with TRBJ1-1; TCRdb outputs TRBD1, but without DNA this stays unchecked. This CDR3 reads CASSLGTVMNTEAFF.